The 22 T cell receptor beta chains reported below all come from one sample, sequenced in a study of Graves' ophthalmopathy and Graves' hyperthyroidism. Amplifying from RNA transcripts, the study obtained TCR beta CDR3 regions. RT-PCR in the first round used HTBI primers; a second-round multiplex PCR followed. A single record per CDR3 protein comes from TCRdb applying MiXCR to the multiplex PCR reads. The table has around 400,000 distinct CDR3 sequences, 18% seen once. The sample consisted of peripheral blood. Source of these receptors: a young woman with Graves' ophthalmopathy.

This rearrangement joins TRBV6-2 or TRBV6-3 to TRBJ2-5; 13 bases are a match to TRBD2. With V trimmed by 4 bases and J by 5 bases, 7 bases remained unmatched. The germline V gene encodes CDR1 MNHEY and CDR2 SVGEGT. This CDR3 has 16 residues. The CDR3 spells CASSSGTSGVGETQYF. The CDR3, as DNA: TGTGCCAGCAGTTCCGGGACTAGCGGGGTCGGGGAGACCCAGTACTTC.

This clonotype was recorded many times. V usage is TRBV6-1 and J usage is TRBJ2-4; D is possibly TRBD1 or TRBD2 (5 bases each). Germline V gives CDR1 MNHNS, CDR2 SASEGT. V dropped 6 bases and J dropped 8 bases, with 14 bases sitting between them. This CDR3 has 13 amino acids. In DNA, the CDR3 is TGTGCCAGCAGGCACCCCGGGGACCACATTCAGTACTTC. Translation: CASRHPGDHIQYF.

This clonotype has ten or more counts. The rearrangement links TRBV7-9 to TRBJ1-1; D not resolved. Germline CDR1 reads SEHNR; CDR2 reads FQNEAQ (reference sequence). This CDR3 is 14 amino acids long. V was pared by 2 bases and J by 4 bases, with 11 bases between. The CDR3, as DNA: TGTGCCAGCAGCTTACTTACCCCAGGCACTGAAGCTTTCTTT. Its protein is CASSLLTPGTEAFF. The whole variable domain, remainder taken from reference TRBV7-9 and TRBJ1-1, is DTGVSQNPRHKITKRGQNVTFRCDPISEHNRLYWYRQTLGQGPEFLTYFQNEAQLEKSRLLSDRFSAERPKGSFSTLEIQRTEQGDSAMYLCASSLLTPGTEAFFGQGTRLTVV.

This clonotype was counted ten times or more. The chain carries TRBV6-1 and TRBJ2-5; D remains ambiguous. V gave up 1 base and J gave up 1 base, with 7 bases separating them. The CDR3 loop spans 14 amino acids. Germline values: CDR1 MNHNS, CDR2 SASEGT. For the CDR3, the DNA is TGTGCCAGCAGTGAAGTAGGGCTCCAAGAGACCCAGTACTTC. Residues: CASSEVGLQETQYF.

In this sample, this clonotype turned up many times. The V call is TRBV19, the J call TRBJ1-5, with TRBD1 matching 9 bases. The ends lost 6 bases at V and 5 bases at J; junction bases unmatched: 14. Germline assignment: CDR1 LNHDA and CDR2 SQIVND (reference sequence). CDR3 size: 17 residues. CDR3 coding DNA: TGTGCCAGTAGGATTTGGGCCGGGACAGGGATACATCAGCCCCAGCATTTT. It codes for CASRIWAGTGIHQPQHF. The whole variable domain, filled in from reference TRBV19 and TRBJ1-5, reads DGGITQSPKYLFRKEGQNVTLSCEQNLNHDAMYWYRQDPGQGLRLIYYSQIVNDFQKGDIAEGYSVSREKKESFPLTVTSAQKNPTAFYLCASRIWAGTGIHQPQHFGDGTRLSIL.

A few counts support this clonotype. The chain has TRBV18 and TRBJ1-2; D is perhaps TRBD1 (5 bases). Trimming took 3 bases from V and 0 from J, leaving 11 bases between them. The CDR3 loop spans 15 amino acids. Germline values: CDR1 KGHSH, CDR2 LQKENI. Written as DNA, the CDR3 is TGTGCCAGCTCACCGGGGACTGCTACTAACTATGGCTACACCTTC. This gives the protein CASSPGTATNYGYTF.

The chain recombines TRBV6-5 with TRBJ1-1; 8 nucleotides match TRBD1. From germline, CDR1 is MNHEY and CDR2 SVGAGI. Trimming took 1 base from V and 2 from J; bases not matched to a gene: 6. CDR3 length: 16 residues. This CDR3 is CASSYWAGGRNTEAFF. In DNA, the CDR3 is TGTGCCAGCAGTTACTGGGCAGGGGGCAGAAACACTGAAGCTTTCTTT.

This clonotype was detected many times. The V gene is TRBV6-2 or TRBV6-3, the J gene TRBJ2-7, with D unresolved. The V gene lost 2 bases and the J gene lost 9 bases, with 8 bases spanning the gap. CDR1 and CDR2 from the germline V gene are MNHEY and SVGEGT. The CDR3 is made up of 11 amino acids. CDR3 sequence reads: CASSYVGRQYF. In DNA form, the CDR3 reads TGTGCCAGCAGTTACGTGGGAAGGCAGTACTTC.

This clonotype came up many times. The chain uses TRBV11-2 and TRBJ2-7, with D uncertain. V lost 0 bases, J lost 8 bases, and 11 bases lay in between. CDR3 length: 13 amino acids. CDR1 is SGHAT and CDR2 is FQNNGV in the germline V gene. CDR3 loop: CASSLDPLIKQYF. The CDR3 DNA follows: TGTGCCAGCAGCTTAGATCCTCTTATCAAGCAGTACTTC.

This clonotype was seen many times. J is TRBJ2-7 and V is TRBV11-1, with 7 bases matching TRBD1. CDR3 length equals 16 residues. The junction had 7 bases not matched to a gene; V was cut back by 2 bases and J by 0 bases. CDR1 and CDR2 from the germline V gene are SGHAT and FQDESV (reference sequence). In nucleotides, the CDR3 is TGTGCCAGCAGCTTAAATTTCAGGGACAGCTCCTACGAGCAGTACTTC. Protein: CASSLNFRDSSYEQYF.

This clonotype was observed many times. V is TRBV6-2 or TRBV6-3 and J is TRBJ2-7; D could derive from TRBD1 or TRBD2 (5 bases each). CDR1 is MNHEY and CDR2 is SVGEGT in the germline V gene. Trimming stripped 2 bases from V and 1 base from J, with 9 bases between. The CDR3 spans 14 residues. CDR3: CASSYLGPSYEQYF. The CDR3 DNA is TGTGCCAGCAGTTACCTGGGACCGTCCTACGAGCAGTACTTC.

This clonotype showed up just a few times. V is TRBV6-1 and J is TRBJ2-7; D unclear. Germline CDR1 MNHNS, CDR2 SASEGT. Deletions cut 7 bases from V and 11 bases from J, with 18 bases between. This CDR3 has 12 residues. DNA of the CDR3: TGTGCCAGCAACGATGAATGGGCCACTGAGTACTTC. Translated, it gives CASNDEWATEYF.

The rearrangement uses TRBV20-1 and TRBJ1-5; no definite D call. The CDR3 totals 13 residues. V was cut by 5 bases and J by 1 base, with 9 bases left in between. The germline V gene encodes CDR1 DFQATT and CDR2 SNEGSKA (reference sequence). The CDR3 bases are TGCAGTGCTCGGACCTGGAGCAATCAGCCCCAGCATTTT. Amino acid sequence: CSARTWSNQPQHF.

Notes on this clonotype: Mismatch with germline at one junction end may stem from a read error. The CDR3 bases are TGCGCCAGCAGCCCTGGGACCGACCGGGAGACCCAGTACTTC. This encodes CASSPGTDRETQYF. The V gene is TRBV11-2, the J gene TRBJ2-5; the D gene could be TRBD1 or TRBD2 (5 bases each). In germline, CDR1 is SGHAT, CDR2 FQNNGV. The CDR3 spans 14 residues.

At least ten counts were recorded for this clonotype. The chain has TRBV30 and TRBJ1-2; tentatively, D is TRBD1 (5 bases). Trimming took off 1 base at V and 3 bases at J, with 12 bases between the two ends. Germline values: CDR1 GTSNPN, CDR2 SVGIG (reference sequence). The CDR3 sequence is 14 residues long. The CDR3 DNA is TGTGCCTGGAGTGGGGGGTTTAACGACTATGGCTACACCTTC. Its translation: CAWSGGFNDYGYTF.

A few counts support this clonotype. This chain links TRBV6-1 with TRBJ1-1, with TRBD1 matching 7 bases. The CDR3 consists of 15 residues. J lost 1 base, V lost 3 bases, and 5 bases had no gene match. Per germline, CDR1 MNHNS and CDR2 SASEGT. DNA of the CDR3: TGTGCCAGCAGTGAGGGACAGCCCGGGAACACTGAAGCTTTCTTT. This encodes CASSEGQPGNTEAFF.

This chain joins TRBV18 and TRBJ2-5, with D perhaps matching TRBD1 (6 bases). Germline lookup yields CDR1 KGHSH and CDR2 LQKENI. This CDR3 comprises 15 residues. Between the trimmed V and J ends, which lost 2 bases and 5 bases, there was a span of 15 bases. The CDR3 DNA sequence: TGTGCCAGCTCACCAATATTGGCAGGGGCCGAGACCCAGTACTTC. Translating it yields CASSPILAGAETQYF.

This clonotype was picked up a small number of times. The V and J genes are TRBV11-2 and TRBJ2-2; maybe TRBD2 (5 bases). The CDR3 has 16 residues. CDR1 and CDR2 (germline): SGHAT, FQNNGV. Trimming cost V 5 bases and J 0 bases, with 13 bases left between them. CDR3 DNA sequence: TGTGCCAGCAGCCGTACGAGGGCAGCGAACACCGGGGAGCTGTTTTTT. Translating gives CASSRTRAANTGELFF.

This rearrangement joins TRBV13 to TRBJ2-7; the match to TRBD1 covers 10 bases. CDR3 length: 14 residues. In germline, CDR1 is PRHDT, CDR2 FYEKMQ (reference sequence). Germline trimming cut 3 bases from V and 6 bases from J; bases unmatched to any gene: 5. The CDR3 region is CASSLDRGYGEQYF. Here the CDR3 DNA reads TGTGCCAGCAGCTTGGACAGGGGGTACGGCGAGCAGTACTTC.

This clonotype was observed many times. V usage is TRBV20-1 and J usage is TRBJ1-1; TRBD1 matches at 9 bases. Germline V gene lookup returns CDR1 DFQATT and CDR2 SNEGSKA (reference sequence). V lost 5 bases and J lost 3; bases outside the gene matches: 7. CDR3 length: 14 amino acids. Here the CDR3 reads CSAAWDREDTEAFF. In DNA, the CDR3 is TGCAGTGCTGCCTGGGACAGGGAAGACACTGAAGCTTTCTTT.

The rearrangement joins TRBV14 to TRBJ2-7, with TRBD1 matching over 7 bases. Germline V gene lookup returns CDR1 SGHDN and CDR2 FVKESK. The CDR3 covers 12 residues. The V and J ends lost 5 bases and 6 bases, in that order; junction bases with no gene match: 4. The CDR3 here is CASSIRGREQYF. Here the CDR3 DNA reads TGTGCCAGCAGCATAAGGGGGCGCGAGCAGTACTTC.

The sample holds many counts of this clonotype. This chain connects TRBV4-3 to TRBJ1-2, with 8 bases identical to TRBD1. Per the germline V gene, CDR1 is LGHNA and CDR2 is YSLEER. The junction had 12 bases not matched to a gene; V was cut back by 4 bases and J by 8 bases. CDR3 length equals 15 residues. For the CDR3, the DNA is TGCGCCAGCAGCCTTGCGAACAGGGGGGATCGGGGCTACACCTTC. Its translation is CASSLANRGDRGYTF.